A selection of T cell receptor beta chains follows, all from one sample in a study of blood T cell repertoires in COVID-19. TCRdb's table, derived via immunoSEQ multiplex PCR, lists solely in-frame clones and lacks some. This sample yields about 380,000 clones, of which around 84% are seen a single time; about 1% belongs to the top ten. What was sequenced was peripheral blood. The receptor source for this set is a human donor with acute or convalescent COVID-19. The donor label of this sample is uncertain. The CDR3 runs from the conserved cysteine through the conserved F or W. Fields, in order: clone size, V gene, D gene, J gene, CDR3 DNA, CDR3 protein. D genes are given only for firm matches. Clone size is stated in some rows and not others, as once, few, many or a class when expanded.

>NA|TRBV24-1|TRBD1|TRBJ1-5
TGTGCCACCAGTGATAGACAGGGAACGAGCAATCAGCCCCAGCATTTT
CATSDRQGTSNQPQHF
>NA|TRBV27|TRBD1|TRBJ1-2
TGTGCCACGGGGAGACAGGGTGCGCAACCCTATGGCTACACCTTC
CATGRQGAQPYGYTF
>few|TRBV3-1/TRBV3-2|TRBD1|TRBJ2-7
TGTGCCAGCAGCCATGCCGGGACAGGGGGCGCCTACGAGCAGTACTTC
CASSHAGTGGAYEQYF
>NA|TRBV7-2|NA|TRBJ1-2
TGTGCCAGCAGCTTATACAGAGATCGTTCTGGCTACACCTTC
CASSLYRDRSGYTF
>NA|TRBV7-2|TRBD2|TRBJ2-3
TGTGCCAGCAGCTCCGCCGGGACTAGTTTCACAGATACGCAGTATTTT
CASSSAGTSFTDTQYF
>NA|TRBV4-1|NA|TRBJ2-1
TGCGCCAGCAGCCATTCAATCGACAGCTACAATGAGCAGTTCTTC
CASSHSIDSYNEQFF
>NA|TRBV30|NA|TRBJ1-2
TGTGCCTGGAACCTAGGCGCGGGTGGCTACACCTTC
CAWNLGAGGYTF
>NA|TRBV18|NA|TRBJ2-5
TGTGCCAGCTCACCACCCGGCAGGGGGGAAGAGACCCAGTACTTC
CASSPPGRGEETQYF
>NA|TRBV28|TRBD1|TRBJ1-5
TGTGCCGCGGGACAGGTCTATCAGCCCCAGCATTTT
CAAGQVYQPQHF
>NA|TRBV3-1/TRBV3-2|TRBD2|TRBJ2-1
TGTGCCAGCAGCCAAGATAGCGGGAGTTTGGTAGAGGAGCAGTTCTTC
CASSQDSGSLVEEQFF
>NA|TRBV10-3|NA|TRBJ2-1
TGTGCCATCAGCAGTAGCGGACCAACCTACAATGAGCAGTTCTTC
CAISSSGPTYNEQFF
>NA|TRBV5-1|TRBD2|TRBJ2-1
TGCGCCAGCAGCAGATCGATAGCGGGGGGGATCAATGAGCAGTTCTTC
CASSRSIAGGINEQFF
>NA|TRBV7-8|NA|TRBJ2-7
TGTGCCAGCAGCCCCCTAGGGGGCGGGATCTCCTACGAGCAGTACTTC
CASSPLGGGISYEQYF
>NA|TRBV29-1|TRBD1|TRBJ1-1
TGCAGCGTTGGGGACAGGGGGCTATCTAACACTGAAGCTTTCTTT
CSVGDRGLSNTEAFF
>few|TRBV5-1|TRBD1|TRBJ2-7
TGCGCCAGCAGCCCAGGAGGGACAGGGTACGAGCAGTACTTC
CASSPGGTGYEQYF
>NA|TRBV4-1|TRBD1|TRBJ1-2
TGCGCCAGCAGCCTCATCGGACAGGCAAACTATGGCTACACCTTC
CASSLIGQANYGYTF
>NA|TRBV9|NA|TRBJ1-2
TGTGCCAGCAGCGCGTCAAGCAGGAACTATGGCTACACCTTC
CASSASSRNYGYTF
>NA|TRBV5-1|TRBD2|TRBJ2-1
TGCGCCAGCAGCTTTAGCGGGAGGGCCTATGAGCAGTTCTTC
CASSFSGRAYEQFF
>NA|TRBV7-8|NA|TRBJ2-2
TGTGCCAGCAGCCGCATAGCCGGGACAGCGGGCACCGGGGAGCTGTTTTTT
CASSRIAGTAGTGELFF
>NA|TRBV7-2|TRBD2|TRBJ2-1
TGTGCCAGCAGCTTAAGTTACAGCGGGAGAAAGAACGAGCAGTTCTTC
CASSLSYSGRKNEQFF
>NA|TRBV7-2|NA|TRBJ1-5
TGTGCCAGCAGCTTAGGGGCAGGGGAGAATTATCAGCCCCAGCATTTT
CASSLGAGENYQPQHF
>few|TRBV7-2|TRBD1|TRBJ1-1
TGTGCCAGCAGCCCGGGACAGAGGATGAACACTGAAGCTTTCTTT
CASSPGQRMNTEAFF
>once|TRBV29-1|NA|TRBJ1-2
TGCAGCGTTGAAGATGGCAGGCAATCGCCTGGCTACACCTTC
CSVEDGRQSPGYTF
>NA|TRBV30|TRBD1|TRBJ2-5
TGTGCCTGGAGTATAGGACAGGGCCTCAGACAAGAGACCCAGTACTTC
CAWSIGQGLRQETQYF
>NA|TRBV19|NA|TRBJ2-7
TGTGCCAGTAGTATCCCGGGTCTGGTCAACGAGCAGTACTTC
CASSIPGLVNEQYF
>NA|TRBV27|NA|TRBJ1-2
TGTGCCAGCAGTTTTGGTGCCAGCAAAGCGGACTATGGCTACACCTTC
CASSFGASKADYGYTF
>NA|TRBV6-1|NA|TRBJ1-5
TGTGCCAGCAGTGAGCCGACAGTTGGAAATCAGCCCCAGCATTTT
CASSEPTVGNQPQHF
>NA|TRBV18|NA|TRBJ2-2
TGTGCCAGCTCAGCTGGTTGGCAGAACACCGGGGAGCTGTTTTTT
CASSAGWQNTGELFF
>NA|TRBV7-9|TRBD1|TRBJ2-1
TGTGCCAGCGGCCCCTGGACTGCTCAGGGGGCCAATGAGCAGTTCTTC
CASGPWTAQGANEQFF
>NA|TRBV7-2|NA|TRBJ2-5
TGTGCCAGCAGCTTGTGGCTAGCAGCGGAGACCCAGTACTTC
CASSLWLAAETQYF
>NA|TRBV5-1|NA|TRBJ1-2
TGCGCCAGCAGCAACAGGGTTAACTATGGCTACACCTTC
CASSNRVNYGYTF
>NA|TRBV7-9|TRBD2|TRBJ2-7
TGTGCCAGCAGCGGGAGACTAGCGGGGTACGAGCAGTACTTC
CASSGRLAGYEQYF
>few|TRBV28|TRBD2|TRBJ2-3
TGTGCCAGCAGGACGGGACTAGCGGGGGGTACTGGCACAGATACGCAGTATTTT
CASRTGLAGGTGTDTQYF
>NA|TRBV19|NA|TRBJ1-1
TGTGCCAGTAGTTCTGAGGCCCGGAACACTGAAGCTTTCTTT
CASSSEARNTEAFF
>NA|TRBV2|NA|TRBJ1-1
TGTGCCAGCAGTGAAAGGCCGTCAGGAGCTTTCTTT
CASSERPSGAFF
>once|TRBV4-1|NA|TRBJ2-7
TGCGCCAGCAGCCAAGAAGTCGAATCAAGCATCGAGCAGTACTTC
CASSQEVESSIEQYF
>NA|TRBV28|TRBD1|TRBJ1-4
TGTGCCAGCAGTTTAGATGGGACAGGGAATGAAAAACTGTTTTTT
CASSLDGTGNEKLFF
>NA|TRBV7-2|TRBD2|TRBJ2-1
TGTGCCAGCAGACAGCGGGAGGGCCATAGCTACAATGAGCAGTTCTTC
CASRQREGHSYNEQFF
>NA|TRBV7-9|TRBD2|TRBJ2-5
TGTGCCAGCAGCCTACTAGCGGGAGAGGAGACCCAGTACTTC
CASSLLAGEETQYF
>NA|TRBV19|TRBD1|TRBJ2-2
TGTGCCAGTAGCTGGGAGAGGACAGGCGGTTTTCCCGGGGAGCTGTTTTTT
CASSWERTGGFPGELFF
>NA|TRBV30|TRBD2|TRBJ2-3
TGTGCCTGGAGTAGGAATCCGAGGGCGGGAGCCTCAGATACGCAGTATTTT
CAWSRNPRAGASDTQYF
>once|TRBV6-5|NA|TRBJ2-4
TGTGCCAGCAGTTACTCGGCCAACAGGAGAAACATTCAGTACTTC
CASSYSANRRNIQYF
>NA|TRBV28|TRBD2|TRBJ2-5
TGTGCCAGCAGTTTCGGACTAGCGGGGGTCCAAGAGACCCAGTACTTC
CASSFGLAGVQETQYF
>NA|TRBV3-1/TRBV3-2|NA|TRBJ1-2
TGTGCCAGCAGCTCATCAGGGGAAGGCTACACCTTC
CASSSSGEGYTF
>once|TRBV4-1|NA|TRBJ2-1
TGCGCCAGCAGCCAGGAGGCGGGGACGTTCTACAATGAGCAGTTCTTC
CASSQEAGTFYNEQFF
>NA|TRBV7-8|NA|TRBJ2-7
TGTGCCAGCAGCTTATGGACAACCTACGAGCAGTACTTC
CASSLWTTYEQYF
>NA|TRBV11-1|TRBD2|TRBJ2-5
TGTGCCAGCAGCAGAAATAGCGGGAGAGTGAGAGAGACCCAGTACTTC
CASSRNSGRVRETQYF
>NA|TRBV29-1|TRBD1|TRBJ1-2
TGCAGCGCCCGACAGGGTTCTCCATATGGCTACACCTTC
CSARQGSPYGYTF
>NA|TRBV19|NA|TRBJ2-6
TGTGCCAGTAGTATCTCCTTTTATGGGGCCAACGTCCTGACTTTC
CASSISFYGANVLTF
>NA|TRBV18|NA|TRBJ2-2
TGTGCCAGCTCACCGAGGAACGGGGAGCTGTTTTTT
CASSPRNGELFF
>NA|TRBV7-9|NA|TRBJ1-6
TGTGCCAGCAGCTTACGTCCGGGGTCAATCCCCTCACCCCTCCACTTT
CASSLRPGSIPSPLHF
>few|TRBV6-1|NA|TRBJ1-2
TGTGCCAGCAGTGAGACCCCCCCCTGGGCAGTTGACTATGGCTACACCTTC
CASSETPPWAVDYGYTF
>NA|TRBV6-5|TRBD1|TRBJ1-5
TGTGCCAGCAGTCCGGACAGGGCTGGCAATCAGCCCCAGCATTTT
CASSPDRAGNQPQHF